Listed below are T cell receptor beta chains from one sample, sequenced in a study of cytomegalovirus exposure and HLA in healthy donors. The protocol was immunoSEQ multiplex PCR, while the TCRdb copy is restricted to in-frame clones and leaves out a portion. In the table there are tens of thousands of clones, over 60% of which are singletons. The source material was PBMCs. The receptors stem from a male donor in good health and CMV-seropositive. The CDR3 runs from the conserved cysteine through the conserved F or W. A D gene is named only where the DNA matches it firmly. Clone sizes are given selectively: once, few, many, or a class where the clone is expanded.

D gene,clone size,V gene,J gene,CDR3 DNA,CDR3 protein
NA,NA,TRBV4-2,TRBJ2-2,TGTGCCAGCAGCCAAGGGGCCCCGACGAACACCGGGGAGCTGTTTTTT,CASSQGAPTNTGELFF
TRBD1,NA,TRBV15,TRBJ1-5,TGTGCCACCAGCAGGGACGGGACAGGCGGGTTAGGATTATGGGGCAATCAGCCCCAGCATTTT,CATSRDGTGGLGLWGNQPQHF
NA,NA,TRBV5-1,TRBJ2-1,TGCGCCAGCAGCCCAGACAGACACAATGAGCAGTTCTTC,CASSPDRHNEQFF
TRBD1,NA,TRBV19,TRBJ2-1,TGTGCCAGTACAGGGGGCAGTGAGCAGTTCTTC,CASTGGSEQFF
NA,NA,TRBV4-3,TRBJ1-2,TGCGCCAGCAGCCAAGATTCCACAGGGCCGTATGGCTACACCTTC,CASSQDSTGPYGYTF
TRBD2,NA,TRBV7-9,TRBJ2-7,TGTGCCAGCAGCTTTCCTAGCGGGAGGCACCACGAGCAGTACTTC,CASSFPSGRHHEQYF
NA,NA,TRBV27,TRBJ1-3,TGTGCCAGCAGTCCCATTCAGGGGACTGGAAACACCATATATTTT,CASSPIQGTGNTIYF
TRBD2,NA,TRBV27,TRBJ2-7,TGTGCCAGCAGTTCCCTCAGCGGGAGTGGGGAGCAGTACTTC,CASSSLSGSGEQYF
TRBD1,NA,TRBV25-1,TRBJ1-2,TGTGCCAGCAGTGGGCCGGGACAGGGGGCCAACTATGGCTACACCTTC,CASSGPGQGANYGYTF
TRBD2,NA,TRBV7-3,TRBJ2-1,TGTGCCAGCGGAGCTAGCGGGGGGGGTGAGCAGTTCTTC,CASGASGGGEQFF
TRBD1,NA,TRBV2,TRBJ1-6,TGTGCCAGAGAAGAAACAGGGGGCAATAATTCACCCCTCCACTTT,CAREETGGNNSPLHF
NA,NA,TRBV28,TRBJ2-7,TGTGCCAGCAGTTTTACGACAGGCCTGAGCTCCTACGAGCAGTACTTC,CASSFTTGLSSYEQYF
NA,NA,TRBV18,TRBJ1-5,TGTGCCAGCTCGCCTATGAGCGCAGGGGATCAGCCCCAGCATTTT,CASSPMSAGDQPQHF
NA,NA,TRBV4-1,TRBJ1-1,TGCGCCAGCAGCCATCCCTTTAATGCTGAAGCTTTCTTT,CASSHPFNAEAFF
NA,NA,TRBV14,TRBJ2-3,TGTGCCAGCAGCCAAGATACAGGTTACACAGATACGCAGTATTTT,CASSQDTGYTDTQYF
NA,NA,TRBV7-9,TRBJ1-5,TGTGCCAGCAGCGCCCAAGACTGGCACGGCAATCAGCCCCAGCATTTT,CASSAQDWHGNQPQHF
NA,NA,TRBV6-5,TRBJ1-1,TGTGCCAGCAGTTACCTGAGGGTTGGGGGCACTGAAGCTTTTTTT,CASSYLRVGGTEAFF
TRBD2,NA,TRBV7-8,TRBJ2-4,TGTGCCAGCAGCTTAGCGGAGGGACTAGCGGGATCCTCTGCCAAAAACATTCAGTACTTC,CASSLAEGLAGSSAKNIQYF
NA,NA,TRBV30,TRBJ1-5,TGTGCCTGGAGTTTAGGGGGGGATCAGCCCCAGCATTTT,CAWSLGGDQPQHF
NA,NA,TRBV6-1,TRBJ1-5,TGTGCCAGCACCCCTGGGGGGAATCAGCCCCAGCATTTT,CASTPGGNQPQHF
NA,NA,TRBV28,TRBJ1-4,TGTGCCAGCAGTTTAACCCCCGACAGAAAACTGTTTTTT,CASSLTPDRKLFF
NA,once,TRBV27,TRBJ2-3,TGTGCCAGCAGTTTAGGGCTTACCACAGATACGCAGTATTTT,CASSLGLTTDTQYF
NA,few,TRBV5-4,TRBJ2-7,TGTGCCAGCAGCTTGGGAGGAGGGAGCTACGAGCAGTACTTC,CASSLGGGSYEQYF
TRBD1,NA,TRBV4-3,TRBJ2-7,TGCGCCAGCAGCCAAGATCCGACAGGGCCCTTCGAGCAGTACTTC,CASSQDPTGPFEQYF
TRBD1,NA,TRBV6-5,TRBJ2-7,TGTGCCAGCAGTTACGGACAGGGCAACTACGAGCAGTACTTC,CASSYGQGNYEQYF
NA,NA,TRBV5-8,TRBJ2-7,TGTGCCAGCAGCTCCCAACTATCTATCAGCTCCTACGAGCAGTACTTC,CASSSQLSISSYEQYF
NA,few,TRBV28,TRBJ2-7,TGTGCCAGCAGATACAGGGAAGAATACGAGCAGTACTTC,CASRYREEYEQYF
NA,few,TRBV13,TRBJ2-3,TGTGCCAGCAGCCCGGAGGGGGCCGGAGATACGCAGTATTTT,CASSPEGAGDTQYF
NA,NA,TRBV5-1,TRBJ1-1,TGCGCCAGCAGCTTGCTTCAAAGGGGGGGCACTGAAGCTTTCTTT,CASSLLQRGGTEAFF
TRBD1,NA,TRBV5-6,TRBJ2-5,TGTGCCAGCAGCTTGGCGACAGGGGGGGGAGAGACCCAGTACTTC,CASSLATGGGETQYF
NA,NA,TRBV18,TRBJ2-7,TGTGCCAGCTCACCACTCCCTCTCGACAGCTACGAGCAGTACTTC,CASSPLPLDSYEQYF
TRBD1,NA,TRBV5-1,TRBJ2-6,TGCGCCAGCAGCTTAACTTCCGGGACAGGGGTTTCTGGGGCCAACGTCCTGACTTTC,CASSLTSGTGVSGANVLTF
NA,NA,TRBV5-4,TRBJ1-1,TGTGCCAGCATCGAGGCGGGGGGCCCAAACACTGAAGCTTTCTTT,CASIEAGGPNTEAFF
NA,NA,TRBV21-1,TRBJ2-2,TGTGCCAGCAGCACCCCCGCGGGACCGATGAACACCGGGGAGCTGTTTTTT,CASSTPAGPMNTGELFF
TRBD1,few,TRBV14,TRBJ1-3,TGTGCCAGCAGCCAACGGACAGGGCGCGGAAACACCATATATTTT,CASSQRTGRGNTIYF
TRBD2,few,TRBV30,TRBJ2-2,TGTGCCTGGAGTACCGGGACTACCAACACCGGGGAGCTGTTTTTT,CAWSTGTTNTGELFF